This T cell receptor (beta chain) emerged from a study of T cells in Graves' hyperthyroidism and ophthalmopathy. The J segment lost 1 base and the V segment lost 2 bases, leaving 12 bases of the junction unmatched. The CDR3 loop spans 19 amino acids. Germline-derived CDR1 and CDR2 are MNHEY and SVGEGT. Aged 18 to 65, the patients had hyperthyroidism that was newly diagnosed and had lasted under 2 months. Sampled blood dates from first hyperthyroidism diagnosis, and it precedes any ophthalmopathy symptoms. Amplified TCR beta CDR3 regions derived from RNA transcripts. TCR CDR3 underwent first-round RT-PCR with the HTBI primer set. MiXCR, applied by TCRdb to the multiplex PCR reads, yields one record per CDR3 protein. Of hundreds of thousands of distinct CDR3 sequences listed, approximately 15% are singletons.

The V and J genes are TRBV6-2 or TRBV6-3 and TRBJ2-4; 9 nucleotides align to TRBD1. Sequencing input: blood. The receptor was isolated from a woman younger than 45 with Graves' hyperthyroidism that later progressed to Graves' ophthalmopathy. In DNA form, the CDR3 reads TGTGCCAGCAGTTACCACTCTTCGACAGGGGGTTTGGCCAAAAACATTCAGTACTTC. This codes for CASSYHSSTGGLAKNIQYF.